This T cell receptor beta chain derives from a study of blood T cells in healthy people across ages. Then a second PCR, running roughly 7 to 11 cycles, was carried out with a sample-barcoded 5' primer and a J-beta primer mix. A tag from a template-switch adaptor with 12 random nucleotides marked each cDNA molecule. Using its own MiXCR run on the 5' RACE reads, TCRdb lists one record per CDR3 protein. This table holds about 1.5 million distinct CDR3 sequences, 35% to 45% found once. This clonotype has only a few counts. Every sample gave at least 5 micrograms of total RNA when it was extracted. The sample was blood. This receptor was identified in a woman younger than 30 in good health.

The CDR3 DNA follows: TGTGCCAGCAGCTTCCCGGACGCAGAGACCCAGTACTTC. The encoded protein is CASSFPDAETQYF. The chain combines TRBV7-2 with TRBJ2-5; D uncertain. The CDR3 loop spans 13 amino acids. Germline V gene lookup returns CDR1 SGHTA and CDR2 FQGNSA. V shed 3 bases and J shed 4 bases, with 9 bases lying between them.